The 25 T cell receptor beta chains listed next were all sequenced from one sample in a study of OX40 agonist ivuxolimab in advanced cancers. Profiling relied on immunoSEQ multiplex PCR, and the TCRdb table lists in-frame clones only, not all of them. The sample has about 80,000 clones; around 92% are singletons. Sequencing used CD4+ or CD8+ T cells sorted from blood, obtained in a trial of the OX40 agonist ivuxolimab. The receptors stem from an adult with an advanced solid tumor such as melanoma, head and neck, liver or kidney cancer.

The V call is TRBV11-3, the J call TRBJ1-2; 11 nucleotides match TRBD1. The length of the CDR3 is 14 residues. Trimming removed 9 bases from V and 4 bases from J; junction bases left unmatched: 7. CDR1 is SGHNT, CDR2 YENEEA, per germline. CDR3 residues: CARLRTGGFYGYTF. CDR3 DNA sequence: TGTGCCAGATTGCGGACAGGGGGCTTCTATGGCTACACCTTC.

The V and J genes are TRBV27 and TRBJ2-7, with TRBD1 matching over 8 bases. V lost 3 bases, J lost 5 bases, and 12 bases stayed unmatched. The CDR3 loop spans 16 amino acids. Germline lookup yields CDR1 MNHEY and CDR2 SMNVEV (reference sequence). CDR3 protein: CASSFITGATGDEQYF. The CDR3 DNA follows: TGTGCCAGCAGTTTTATCACAGGGGCGACAGGGGACGAGCAGTACTTC.

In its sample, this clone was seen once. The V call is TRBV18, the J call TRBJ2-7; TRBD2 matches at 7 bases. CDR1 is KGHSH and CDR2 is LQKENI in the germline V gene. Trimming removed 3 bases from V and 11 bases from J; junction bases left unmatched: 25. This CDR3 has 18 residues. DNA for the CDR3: TGTGCCAGCTCACCGGGGGGAGGGAGCGAAACTCCATCGGTCGCGGAGTACTTC. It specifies CASSPGGGSETPSVAEYF.

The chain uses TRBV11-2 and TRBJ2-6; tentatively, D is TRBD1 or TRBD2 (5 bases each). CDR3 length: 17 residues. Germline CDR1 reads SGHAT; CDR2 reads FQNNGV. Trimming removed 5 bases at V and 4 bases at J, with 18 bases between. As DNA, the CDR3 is TGTGCCAGCAGCCCCACGCCCGGGACGTCCGGGGCCAACGTCCTGACTTTC. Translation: CASSPTPGTSGANVLTF.

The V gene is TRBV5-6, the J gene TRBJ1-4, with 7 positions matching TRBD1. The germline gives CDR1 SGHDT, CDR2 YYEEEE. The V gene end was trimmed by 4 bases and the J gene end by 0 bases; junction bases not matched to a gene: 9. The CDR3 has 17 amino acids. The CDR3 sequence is CASSQEGAFPTNEKLFF. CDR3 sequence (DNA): TGTGCCAGCAGCCAGGAGGGGGCATTTCCAACTAATGAAAAACTGTTTTTT.

Here the CDR3 reads CASSLDSLNTGELFF. CDR3 DNA: TGTGCCAGCAGCCTGGACAGTTTGAACACCGGGGAGCTGTTTTTT. This rearrangement joins TRBV7-9 to TRBJ2-2; D is perhaps TRBD1 (6 bases). Germline V gene lookup returns CDR1 SEHNR and CDR2 FQNEAQ (reference sequence). Trimming cost V 5 bases and J 1 base, with 11 bases left between them. The CDR3 consists of 15 residues. The full variable domain, rest sourced from reference TRBV7-9 and TRBJ2-2, is DTGVSQNPRHKITKRGQNVTFRCDPISEHNRLYWYRQTLGQGPEFLTYFQNEAQLEKSRLLSDRFSAERPKGSFSTLEIQRTEQGDSAMYLCASSLDSLNTGELFFGEGSRLTVL.

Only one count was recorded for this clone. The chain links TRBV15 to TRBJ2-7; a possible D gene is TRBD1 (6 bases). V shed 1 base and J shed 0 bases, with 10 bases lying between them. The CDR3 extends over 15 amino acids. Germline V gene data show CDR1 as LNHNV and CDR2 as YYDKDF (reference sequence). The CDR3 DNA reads TGTGCCACCAGCAGAGGTCGGACAGACTCCTACGAGCAGTACTTC. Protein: CATSRGRTDSYEQYF. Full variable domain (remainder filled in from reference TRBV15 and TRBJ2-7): DAMVIQNPRYQVTQFGKPVTLSCSQTLNHNVMYWYQQKSSQAPKLLFHYYDKDFNNEADTPDNFQSRRPNTSFCFLDIRSPGLGDTAMYLCATSRGRTDSYEQYFGPGTRLTVT.

The CDR3 DNA is TGCGCCAGCAGCCGGAGCGGGGGGGGACAGGGACCGAACACTGAAGCTTTCTTT. Residues: CASSRSGGGQGPNTEAFF. The gene calls are TRBV4-1 and TRBJ1-1; 9 nucleotides agree with TRBD1. The J segment lost 1 base and the V segment lost 4 bases, leaving 13 bases of the junction unmatched. Germline V lookup: CDR1 MGHRA, CDR2 YSYEKL. This CDR3 is 18 amino acids long.

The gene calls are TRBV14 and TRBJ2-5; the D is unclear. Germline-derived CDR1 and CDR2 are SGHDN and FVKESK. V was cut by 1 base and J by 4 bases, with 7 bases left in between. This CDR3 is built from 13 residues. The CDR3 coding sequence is TGTGCCAGCAGCCAAGGAGTTTTAGAGACCCAGTACTTC. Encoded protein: CASSQGVLETQYF. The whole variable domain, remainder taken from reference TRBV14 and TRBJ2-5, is EAGVTQFPSHSVIEKGQTVTLRCDPISGHDNLYWYRRVMGKEIKFLLHFVKESKQDESGMPNNRFLAERTGGTYSTLKVQPAELEDSGVYFCASSQGVLETQYFGPGTRLLVL.

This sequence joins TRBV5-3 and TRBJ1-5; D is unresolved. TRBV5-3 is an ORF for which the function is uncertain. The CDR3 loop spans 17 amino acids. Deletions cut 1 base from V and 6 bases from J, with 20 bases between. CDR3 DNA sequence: TGTGCCAGAAGCTTGTCCGTCTCTTACCCGCGGGGTCAGCCCCAGCATTTT. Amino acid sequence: CARSLSVSYPRGQPQHF.

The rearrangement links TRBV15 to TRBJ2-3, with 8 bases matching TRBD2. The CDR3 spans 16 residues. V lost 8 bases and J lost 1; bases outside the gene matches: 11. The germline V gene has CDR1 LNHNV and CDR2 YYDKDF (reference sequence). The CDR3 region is CATRSTAGVGTDTQYF. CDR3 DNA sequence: TGTGCCACCCGTTCCACAGCGGGGGTGGGCACAGATACGCAGTATTTT.

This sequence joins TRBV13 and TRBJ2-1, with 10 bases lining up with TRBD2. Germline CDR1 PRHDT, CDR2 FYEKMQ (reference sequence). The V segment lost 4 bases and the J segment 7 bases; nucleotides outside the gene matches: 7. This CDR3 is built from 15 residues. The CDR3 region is CASSSLAGVHNEQFF. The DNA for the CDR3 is TGTGCCAGCAGCTCGCTAGCGGGGGTCCATAATGAGCAGTTCTTC.

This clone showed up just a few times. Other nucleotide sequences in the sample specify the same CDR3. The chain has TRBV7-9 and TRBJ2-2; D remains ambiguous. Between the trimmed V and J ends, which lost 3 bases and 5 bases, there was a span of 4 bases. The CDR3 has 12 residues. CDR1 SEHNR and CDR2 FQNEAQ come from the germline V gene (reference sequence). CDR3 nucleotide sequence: TGTGCCAGCAGCTTCGGGACCGGGGAGCTGTTTTTT. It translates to CASSFGTGELFF.

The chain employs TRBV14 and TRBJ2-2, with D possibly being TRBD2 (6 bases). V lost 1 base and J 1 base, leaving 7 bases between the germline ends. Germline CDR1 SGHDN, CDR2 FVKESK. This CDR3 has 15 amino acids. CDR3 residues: CASSQAGGNTGELFF. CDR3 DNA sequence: TGTGCCAGCAGCCAAGCCGGGGGGAACACCGGGGAGCTGTTTTTT.

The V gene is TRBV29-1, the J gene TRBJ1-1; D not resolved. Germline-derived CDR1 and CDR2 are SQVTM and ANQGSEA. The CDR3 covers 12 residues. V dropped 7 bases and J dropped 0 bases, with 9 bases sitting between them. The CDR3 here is CSAQMMNTEAFF. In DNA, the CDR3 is TGCAGCGCCCAGATGATGAACACTGAAGCTTTCTTT.

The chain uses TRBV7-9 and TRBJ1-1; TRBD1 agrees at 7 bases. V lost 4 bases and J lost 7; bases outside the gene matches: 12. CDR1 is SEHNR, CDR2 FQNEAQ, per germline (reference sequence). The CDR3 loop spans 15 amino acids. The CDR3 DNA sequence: TGTGCCAGCAGCTCCAACCGGGACAGCCACCTTGAAGCTTTCTTT. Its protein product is CASSSNRDSHLEAFF.

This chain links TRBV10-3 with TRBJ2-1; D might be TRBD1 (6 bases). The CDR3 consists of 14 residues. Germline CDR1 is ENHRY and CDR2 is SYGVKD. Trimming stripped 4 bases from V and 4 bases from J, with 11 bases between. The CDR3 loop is CAISGQVPYNEQFF. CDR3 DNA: TGTGCCATCAGTGGACAGGTACCATACAATGAGCAGTTCTTC.

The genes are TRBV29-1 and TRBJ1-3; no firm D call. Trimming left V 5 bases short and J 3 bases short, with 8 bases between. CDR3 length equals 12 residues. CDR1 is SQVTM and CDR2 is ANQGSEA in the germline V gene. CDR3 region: CSVSTGGNTIYF. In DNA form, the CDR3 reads TGCAGCGTTTCGACCGGTGGAAACACCATATATTTT.

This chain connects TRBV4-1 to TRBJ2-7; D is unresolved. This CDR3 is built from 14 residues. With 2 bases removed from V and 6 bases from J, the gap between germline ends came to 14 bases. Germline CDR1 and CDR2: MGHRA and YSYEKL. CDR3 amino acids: CASSQIHLAGEQYF. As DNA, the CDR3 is TGCGCCAGCAGCCAAATTCATCTTGCTGGCGAGCAGTACTTC.

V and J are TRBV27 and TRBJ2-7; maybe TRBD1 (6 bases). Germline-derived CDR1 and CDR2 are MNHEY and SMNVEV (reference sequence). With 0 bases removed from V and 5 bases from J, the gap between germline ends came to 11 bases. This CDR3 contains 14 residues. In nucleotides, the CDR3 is TGTGCCAGCAGTTTATCGTTGACAGGAAACGAGCAGTACTTC. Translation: CASSLSLTGNEQYF.

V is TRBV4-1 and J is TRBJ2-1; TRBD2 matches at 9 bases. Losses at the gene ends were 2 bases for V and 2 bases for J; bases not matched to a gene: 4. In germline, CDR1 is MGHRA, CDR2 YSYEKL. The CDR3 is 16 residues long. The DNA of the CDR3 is TGCGCCAGCAGCCAACAGCGCGGGGGGGCCTACAATGAGCAGTTCTTC. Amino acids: CASSQQRGGAYNEQFF.

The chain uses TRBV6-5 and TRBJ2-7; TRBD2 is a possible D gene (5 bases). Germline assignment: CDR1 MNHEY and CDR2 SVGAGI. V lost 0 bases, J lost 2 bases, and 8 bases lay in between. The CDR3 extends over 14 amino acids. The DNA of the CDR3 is TGTGCCAGCAGTTACTCGGAGGTCCCCTACGAGCAGTACTTC. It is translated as CASSYSEVPYEQYF.

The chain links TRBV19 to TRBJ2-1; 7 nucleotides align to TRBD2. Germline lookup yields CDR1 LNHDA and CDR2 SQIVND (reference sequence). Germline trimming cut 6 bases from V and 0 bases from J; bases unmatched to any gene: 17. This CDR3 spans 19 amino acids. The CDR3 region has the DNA TGTGCCAGTAGCAATGCCGGGACTATGTTCCAGAGCTCCTACAATGAGCAGTTCTTC. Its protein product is CASSNAGTMFQSSYNEQFF.

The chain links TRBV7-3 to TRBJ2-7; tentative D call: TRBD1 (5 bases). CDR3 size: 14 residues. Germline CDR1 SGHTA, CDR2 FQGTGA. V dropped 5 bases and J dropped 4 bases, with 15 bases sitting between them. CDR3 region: CASSPSGAKYEQYF. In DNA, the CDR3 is TGTGCCAGCAGCCCGAGTGGGGCTAAGTACGAGCAGTACTTC.

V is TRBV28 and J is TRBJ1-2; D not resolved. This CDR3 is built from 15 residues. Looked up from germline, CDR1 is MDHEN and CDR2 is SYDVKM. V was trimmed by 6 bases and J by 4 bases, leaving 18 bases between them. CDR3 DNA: TGTGCCAGCAGCCACCCGGCGGGCGCGGCCTATGGCTACACCTTC. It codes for CASSHPAGAAYGYTF.